These 14 T cell receptor beta chains were sequenced from one sample in a study of Ad26.COV2.S vaccination and SARS-CoV-2 variants. Profiling relied on immunoSEQ multiplex PCR, and the TCRdb table lists in-frame clones only, not all of them. The data hold around 450,000 clones, with approximately 90% observed a single time. Treatment: some 20 received Ad26.COV2.S at low or high dose, single or two shots; 5 received placebo; per-sample allocation not given. On day 63 after the first injection, vaccine and placebo recipients gave samples. The starting material was peripheral blood, obtained in a trial of Ad26.COV2.S vaccine versus placebo. The receptors were sampled from a person aged 18-60 years who received the Ad26.COV2.S COVID-19 vaccine or a placebo.

The chain has TRBV4-1 and TRBJ2-7; no reliable D call. Trimming stripped 3 bases from V and 6 bases from J, with 18 bases between. This CDR3 has 15 amino acids. CDR1 is MGHRA, CDR2 YSYEKL, per germline. This CDR3 reads CASSQIPGLLFEQYF. As DNA, the CDR3 is TGCGCCAGCAGCCAGATACCGGGTCTACTTTTCGAGCAGTACTTC.

The V call is TRBV6-2 or TRBV6-3, the J call TRBJ1-5; D call uncertain. In germline, CDR1 is MNHEY, CDR2 SVGEGT. The CDR3 spans 14 residues. V was pared by 2 bases and J by 3 bases, with 8 bases between. The CDR3 here is CASSYGSLNQPQHF. The CDR3 DNA is TGTGCCAGCAGTTACGGAAGCCTCAATCAGCCCCAGCATTTT.

V is TRBV30 and J is TRBJ1-4; a weak D match, TRBD1 (6 bases). This CDR3 is built from 16 residues. Germline CDR1 is GTSNPN and CDR2 is SVGIG (reference sequence). Trimming took 5 bases from V and 4 from J, leaving 20 bases between them. The CDR3 nucleotides are TGTGCCTGGGGGGGGGCAACCGGGCCTTTTAATGAAAAACTGTTTTTT. Amino acids: CAWGGATGPFNEKLFF.

This clone was detected once. The rearrangement uses TRBV19 and TRBJ1-5, with D uncertain. The CDR3 contains 13 residues. Trimming cost V 7 bases and J 5 bases, with 12 bases left between them. Germline V gene data show CDR1 as LNHDA and CDR2 as SQIVND (reference sequence). The CDR3 here is CASNSGEYQPQHF. The CDR3 coding sequence is TGTGCCAGTAATTCGGGAGAGTATCAGCCCCAGCATTTT. Full variable domain (remainder filled in from reference TRBV19 and TRBJ1-5): DGGITQSPKYLFRKEGQNVTLSCEQNLNHDAMYWYRQDPGQGLRLIYYSQIVNDFQKGDIAEGYSVSREKKESFPLTVTSAQKNPTAFYLCASNSGEYQPQHFGDGTRLSIL.

The genes are TRBV5-4 and TRBJ2-7, with 10 bases matching TRBD1. The trim removed 0 bases at V and 6 bases at J, leaving 3 bases unmatched. Germline-derived CDR1 and CDR2 are SGHNT and YYREEE (reference sequence). This CDR3 has 14 amino acids. The CDR3 DNA sequence: TGTGCCAGCAGCTTGGGTGACAGGGGGCTCGAGCAGTACTTC. Protein: CASSLGDRGLEQYF.

This clone was recorded a few times. The V call is TRBV5-4, the J call TRBJ2-7; perhaps D is TRBD1 or TRBD2 (5 bases each). Germline CDR1 is SGHNT and CDR2 is YYREEE (reference sequence). The CDR3 covers 14 residues. V was trimmed by 2 bases and J by 3 bases, leaving 12 bases between them. DNA for the CDR3: TGTGCCAGCAGCTTTCGAGGGGCGATCTACGAGCAGTACTTC. Translating gives CASSFRGAIYEQYF. Supplemented by reference TRBV5-4 and TRBJ2-7, the full variable domain reads ETGVTQSPTHLIKTRGQQVTLRCSSQSGHNTVSWYQQALGQGPQFIFQYYREEENGRGNFPPRFSGLQFPNYSSELNVNALELDDSALYLCASSFRGAIYEQYFGPGTRLTVT.

There are a few counts of this clone. CDR3 residues: CASSQGPWEAFF. In DNA, the CDR3 is TGTGCCAGCAGCCAAGGGCCATGGGAAGCTTTCTTT. The chain joins TRBV6-2 or TRBV6-3 to TRBJ1-1, with D uncertain. V lost 6 bases, J lost 8 bases, and 13 bases lay in between. This CDR3 spans 12 amino acids. Germline CDR1 and CDR2: MNHEY and SVGEGT.

V and J are TRBV5-1 and TRBJ1-5; 8 bases align to TRBD1. V lost 3 bases and J lost 7; bases outside the gene matches: 9. Germline CDR1 SGHRS, CDR2 YFSETQ. This CDR3 is built from 15 residues. This CDR3 is CASSSTPGGDQPQHF. The CDR3 nucleotides are TGCGCCAGCAGCTCAACGCCAGGGGGCGACCAGCCCCAGCATTTT.

The chain couples TRBV7-2 to TRBJ2-5, with 7 bases that match TRBD2. The germline CDR1 and CDR2 sequences are SGHTA and FQGNSA. J was trimmed by 7 bases and V by 5 bases; bases with no gene match: 7. The length of the CDR3 is 13 residues. The CDR3 region has the DNA TGTGCCAGCAGCCCCGGGACTATTGGGACCCAGTACTTC. The encoded protein is CASSPGTIGTQYF.

This sequence joins TRBV24-1 and TRBJ2-1; D might be TRBD2 (6 bases). Trimming cost V 2 bases and J 5 bases, with 12 bases left between them. The CDR3 is 15 residues long. CDR1 is KGHDR and CDR2 is SFDVKD in the germline V gene. The chain's CDR3 is CATSDYREVNNEQFF. DNA of the CDR3: TGTGCCACCAGTGATTATAGGGAGGTAAACAATGAGCAGTTCTTC.

The gene calls are TRBV28 and TRBJ2-3; 7 positions agree with TRBD2. Germline V CDR1 and CDR2: MDHEN, SYDVKM. Trimming took 8 bases from V and 0 from J; bases not matched to a gene: 20. The CDR3 is 19 residues long. The CDR3 spells CASSSPRSSGLPSTDTQYF. The CDR3 region has the DNA TGTGCCAGCTCTTCTCCTCGGAGTAGCGGGCTACCTAGCACAGATACGCAGTATTTT.

V and J are TRBV6-2 or TRBV6-3 and TRBJ2-7; 8 positions agree with TRBD1. Per the germline V gene, CDR1 is MNHEY and CDR2 is SVGEGT. This CDR3 is built from 15 residues. The J segment lost 0 bases and the V segment lost 6 bases, leaving 7 bases of the junction unmatched. The DNA of the CDR3 is TGTGCCAGCAGCGCCCAGGGGGCATCCTCCTACGAGCAGTACTTC. Protein: CASSAQGASSYEQYF.

The chain is built from TRBV7-8 and TRBJ2-7; D gene uncertain. This CDR3 region has 14 residues. Germline-derived CDR1 and CDR2 are SGHVS and FQNEAQ. Between the trimmed V and J ends, which lost 2 bases and 3 bases, there was a span of 11 bases. CDR3 DNA sequence: TGTGCCAGCAGCTTACACGGCAAGAACTACGAGCAGTACTTC. This translates into CASSLHGKNYEQYF.

The DNA of the CDR3 is TGTGCCAGCAGTGCCCGGAACCTCTACGAGCAGTACTTC. Protein sequence: CASSARNLYEQYF. V is TRBV12-3 or TRBV12-4 and J is TRBJ2-7, with D unresolved. V was clipped by 5 bases and J by 3 bases, with 11 bases between them. The CDR3 is made up of 13 amino acids.